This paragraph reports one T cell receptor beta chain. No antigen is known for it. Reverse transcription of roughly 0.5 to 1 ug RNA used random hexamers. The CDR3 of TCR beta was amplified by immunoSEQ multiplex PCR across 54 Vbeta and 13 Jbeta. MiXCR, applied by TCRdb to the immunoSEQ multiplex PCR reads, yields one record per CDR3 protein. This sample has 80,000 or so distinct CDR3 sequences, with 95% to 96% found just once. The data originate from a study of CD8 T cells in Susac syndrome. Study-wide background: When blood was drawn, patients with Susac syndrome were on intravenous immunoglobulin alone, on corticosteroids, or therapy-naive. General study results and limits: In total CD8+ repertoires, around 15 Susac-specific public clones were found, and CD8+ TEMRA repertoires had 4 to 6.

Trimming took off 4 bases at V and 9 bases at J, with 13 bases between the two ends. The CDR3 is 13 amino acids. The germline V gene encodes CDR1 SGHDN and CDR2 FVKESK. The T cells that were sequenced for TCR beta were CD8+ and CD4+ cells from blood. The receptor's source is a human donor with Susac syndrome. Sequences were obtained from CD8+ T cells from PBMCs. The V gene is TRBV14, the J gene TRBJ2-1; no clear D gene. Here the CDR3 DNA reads TGTGCCAGCAGCCCCGTCCACACGGGTGAGCAGTTCTTC. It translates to CASSPVHTGEQFF.